This TCR beta chain was sequenced for a study of blood T cell repertoires in COVID-19. Study at large: Acute-phase and convalescent COVID-19 samples originated in the United States, Italy and Spain.

This clone was picked up one time. This table comes from immunoSEQ multiplex PCR, and its TCRdb copy is limited to in-frame clones, with some not included. Of roughly 250,000 clones in the sample, approximately 92% were seen once. CDR3 size: 12 residues. CDR1 is MNHEY and CDR2 is SMNVEV in the germline V gene (reference sequence). Trimming shortened V by 6 bases and J by 6 bases, and 9 bases separated the two germline ends. This receptor was obtained from a person between 18 and 30 years old with COVID-19, enrolled during active disease. The chain recombines TRBV27 with TRBJ2-1; D is unresolved. The specimen was peripheral blood. CDR3 region: CASRAPGNEQFF. The CDR3 DNA sequence: TGTGCCAGCAGGGCCCCGGGCAATGAGCAGTTCTTC.